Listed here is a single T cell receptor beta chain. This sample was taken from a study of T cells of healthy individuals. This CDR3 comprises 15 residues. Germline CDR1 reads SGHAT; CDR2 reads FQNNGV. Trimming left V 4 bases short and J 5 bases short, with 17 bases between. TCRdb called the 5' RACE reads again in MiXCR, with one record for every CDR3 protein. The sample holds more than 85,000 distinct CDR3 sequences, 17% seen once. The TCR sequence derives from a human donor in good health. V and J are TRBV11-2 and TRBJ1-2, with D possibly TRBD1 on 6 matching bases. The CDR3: CASSSTRDTLYGYTF. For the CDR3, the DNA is TGTGCCAGCAGCTCGACTAGGGACACCTTATATGGCTACACCTTC.